This TCR beta chain was retrieved from a study of shared clonotypes between healthy human individuals. This table comes from immunoSEQ multiplex PCR, and its TCRdb copy is limited to in-frame clones, with some not included. The sample holds more than 2 million clones, about 95% seen once. The CDR3 loop spans 17 amino acids. CDR1 SGHTA and CDR2 FQGNSA come from the germline V gene. The V gene end was trimmed by 1 base and the J gene end by 5 bases; junction bases not matched to a gene: 9. The genes are TRBV7-2 and TRBJ2-3, with TRBD2 matching over 10 bases. Sequencing was carried out using naive CD4+ T cells sorted from blood. Subset given: CD45RA+ positively selected. This clonotype was obtained from a man aged 18 to 29 in good health. The DNA for the CDR3 is TGTGCCAGCAGCTTAGGAGCGGCTAGCGGGAGTGGAGATACGCAGTATTTT. Amino acid sequence: CASSLGAASGSGDTQYF.